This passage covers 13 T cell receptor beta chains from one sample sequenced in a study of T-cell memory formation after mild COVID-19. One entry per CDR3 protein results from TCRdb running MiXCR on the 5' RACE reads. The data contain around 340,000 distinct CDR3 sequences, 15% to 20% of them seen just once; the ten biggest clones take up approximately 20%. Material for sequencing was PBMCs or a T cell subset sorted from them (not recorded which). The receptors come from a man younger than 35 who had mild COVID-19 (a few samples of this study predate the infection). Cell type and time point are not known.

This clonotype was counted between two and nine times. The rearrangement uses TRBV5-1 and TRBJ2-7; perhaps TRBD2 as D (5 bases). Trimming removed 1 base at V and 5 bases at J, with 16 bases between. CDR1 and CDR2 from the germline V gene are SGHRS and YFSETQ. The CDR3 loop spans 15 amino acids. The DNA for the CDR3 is TGCGCCAGCAGCTTGTTTCCCTTAGGAGGCGACGAGCAGTACTTC. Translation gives CASSLFPLGGDEQYF.

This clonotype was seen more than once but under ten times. The DNA for the CDR3 is TGTGCCAGCAGCTTTCTGGGTGGAACCACAGATACGCAGTATTTT. Translation gives CASSFLGGTTDTQYF. V is TRBV7-2 and J is TRBJ2-3; D not resolved. This CDR3 contains 15 residues. Germline values: CDR1 SGHTA, CDR2 FQGNSA. Between the trimmed V and J ends, which lost 3 bases and 2 bases, there was a span of 12 bases.

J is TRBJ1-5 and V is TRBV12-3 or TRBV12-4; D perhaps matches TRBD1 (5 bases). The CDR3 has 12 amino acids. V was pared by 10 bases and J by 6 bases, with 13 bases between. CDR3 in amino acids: CATSRGSQPQHF. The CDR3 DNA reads TGTGCCACCTCTCGGGGGAGTCAGCCCCAGCATTTT.

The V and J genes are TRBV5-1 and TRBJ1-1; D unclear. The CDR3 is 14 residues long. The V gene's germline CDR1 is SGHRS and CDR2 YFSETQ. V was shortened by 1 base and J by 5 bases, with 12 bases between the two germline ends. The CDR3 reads CASSLNLVETEAFF. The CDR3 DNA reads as TGCGCCAGCAGCTTGAATTTGGTAGAGACTGAAGCTTTCTTT.

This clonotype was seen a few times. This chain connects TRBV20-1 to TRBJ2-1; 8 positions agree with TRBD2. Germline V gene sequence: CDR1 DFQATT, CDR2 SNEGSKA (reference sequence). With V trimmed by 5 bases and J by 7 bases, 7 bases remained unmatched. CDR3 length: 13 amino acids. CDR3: CSAPRAGENEQFF. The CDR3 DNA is TGCAGTGCTCCTCGAGCGGGGGAAAATGAGCAGTTCTTC.

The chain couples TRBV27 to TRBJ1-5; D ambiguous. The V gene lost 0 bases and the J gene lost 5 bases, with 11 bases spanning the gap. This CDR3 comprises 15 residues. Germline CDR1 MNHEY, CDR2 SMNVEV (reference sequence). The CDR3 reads CASSLSIQTYQPQHF. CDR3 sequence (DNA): TGTGCCAGCAGTTTATCGATCCAGACCTATCAGCCCCAGCATTTT.

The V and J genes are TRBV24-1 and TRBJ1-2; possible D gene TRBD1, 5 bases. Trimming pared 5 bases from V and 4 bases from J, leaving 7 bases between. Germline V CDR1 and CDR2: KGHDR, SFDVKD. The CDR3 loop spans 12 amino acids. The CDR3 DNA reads TGTGCCACCAGTGGACAGCCCTATGGCTACACCTTC. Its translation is CATSGQPYGYTF.

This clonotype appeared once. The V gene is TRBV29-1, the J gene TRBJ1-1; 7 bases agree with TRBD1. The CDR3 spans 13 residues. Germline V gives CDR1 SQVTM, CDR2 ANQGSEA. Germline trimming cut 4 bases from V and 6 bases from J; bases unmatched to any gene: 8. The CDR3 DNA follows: TGCAGCGTTGGCCGACAGGGCCCGCCTGAAGCTTTCTTT. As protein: CSVGRQGPPEAFF. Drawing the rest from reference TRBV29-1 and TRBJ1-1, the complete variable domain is SAVISQKPSRDICQRGTSLTIQCQVDSQVTMMFWYRQQPGQSLTLIATANQGSEATYESGFVIDKFPISRPNLTFSTLTVSNMSPEDSSIYLCSVGRQGPPEAFFGQGTRLTVV.

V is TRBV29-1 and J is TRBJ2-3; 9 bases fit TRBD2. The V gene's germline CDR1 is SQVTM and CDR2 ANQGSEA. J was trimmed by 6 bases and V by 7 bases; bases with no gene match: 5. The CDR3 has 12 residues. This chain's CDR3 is CSERTSVDTQYF. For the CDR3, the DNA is TGCAGCGAAAGGACTAGCGTGGATACGCAGTATTTT.

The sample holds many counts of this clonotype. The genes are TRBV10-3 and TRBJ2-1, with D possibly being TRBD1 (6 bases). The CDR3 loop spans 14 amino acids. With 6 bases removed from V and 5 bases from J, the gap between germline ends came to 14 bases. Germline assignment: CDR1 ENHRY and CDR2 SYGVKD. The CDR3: CAIRPDSLHNEQFF. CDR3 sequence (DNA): TGTGCCATCAGGCCGGACAGCCTACACAATGAGCAGTTCTTC.

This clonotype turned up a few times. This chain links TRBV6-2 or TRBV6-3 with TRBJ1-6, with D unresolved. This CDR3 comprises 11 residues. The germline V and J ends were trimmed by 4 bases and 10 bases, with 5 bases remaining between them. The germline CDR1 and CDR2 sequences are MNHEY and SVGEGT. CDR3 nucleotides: TGTGCCAGCAGTTCTCCCTCACCCCTCCACTTT. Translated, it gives CASSSPSPLHF.

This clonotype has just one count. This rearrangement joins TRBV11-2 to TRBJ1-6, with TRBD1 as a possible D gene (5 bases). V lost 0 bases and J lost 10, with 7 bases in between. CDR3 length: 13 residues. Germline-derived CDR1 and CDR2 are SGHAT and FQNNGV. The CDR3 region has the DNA TGTGCCAGCAGCTTAGAGGGGGAATCACCCCTCCACTTT. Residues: CASSLEGESPLHF.

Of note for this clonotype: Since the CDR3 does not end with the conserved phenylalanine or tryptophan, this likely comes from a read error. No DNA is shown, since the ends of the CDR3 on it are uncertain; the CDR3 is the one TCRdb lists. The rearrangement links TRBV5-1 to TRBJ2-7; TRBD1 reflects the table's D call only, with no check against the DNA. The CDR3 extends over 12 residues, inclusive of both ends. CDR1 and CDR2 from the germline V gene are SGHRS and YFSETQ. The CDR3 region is CASSPTTGSLEA.